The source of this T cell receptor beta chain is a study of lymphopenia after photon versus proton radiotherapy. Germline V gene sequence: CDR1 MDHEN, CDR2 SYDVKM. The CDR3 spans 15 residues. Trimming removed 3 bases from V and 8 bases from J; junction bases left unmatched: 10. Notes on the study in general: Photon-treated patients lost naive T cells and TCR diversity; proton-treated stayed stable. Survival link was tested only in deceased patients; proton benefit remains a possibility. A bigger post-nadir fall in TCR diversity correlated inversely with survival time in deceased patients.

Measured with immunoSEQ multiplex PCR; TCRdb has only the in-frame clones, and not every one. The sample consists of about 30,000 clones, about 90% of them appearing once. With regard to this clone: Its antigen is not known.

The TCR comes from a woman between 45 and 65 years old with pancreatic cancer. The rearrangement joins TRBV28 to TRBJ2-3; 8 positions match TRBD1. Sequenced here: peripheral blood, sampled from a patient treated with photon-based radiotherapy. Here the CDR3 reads CASSFITPTGATQYF. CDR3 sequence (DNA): TGTGCCAGCAGTTTCATAACCCCGACAGGGGCTACGCAGTATTTT.